A selection of T cell receptor beta chains follows, all from one sample in a study of shared clonotypes between healthy human individuals. Generated by immunoSEQ multiplex PCR, the TCRdb table keeps only in-frame clones and is missing some. The data hold about 470,000 clones, with 70% to 80% observed a single time. Sequencing used PBMCs. These receptors were taken from a woman in her thirties or forties in good health. Some clones in this sample may be carry-over from other donors' samples. The CDR3 runs from the conserved cysteine through the conserved F or W. The D gene is left open where the match is weak. Clone size is given for some rows only: seen once, a few or many times, or a class if the clone is expanded.

size	V	D	J	DNA	CDR3
once	TRBV7-8	NA	TRBJ1-6	TGTGCCAGCAGCTTAGTTTCGGGGGAAGGTTCACCCCTCCACTTT	CASSLVSGEGSPLHF
NA	TRBV7-2	NA	TRBJ2-7	TGTGCCAGCAGCTTAGGGTCAGGGTTCGAGCAGTACTTC	CASSLGSGFEQYF
once	TRBV6-5	NA	TRBJ1-1	TGTGCCAGCAGTTACGCGAACACTGAAGCTTTCTTT	CASSYANTEAFF
NA	TRBV7-9	TRBD2	TRBJ2-1	TGTGCCAGCAGATTAGCGGGAGAATACAATGAGCAGTTCTTC	CASRLAGEYNEQFF
NA	TRBV5-1	NA	TRBJ2-3	TGCGCCAGCAGCTTGGACACAGGTAGCACAGATACGCAGTATTTT	CASSLDTGSTDTQYF
NA	TRBV29-1	TRBD2	TRBJ2-1	TGCAGCGTTGAAGCTAGCGGACCCAACAATGAGCAGTTCTTC	CSVEASGPNNEQFF
NA	TRBV19	TRBD2	TRBJ2-1	TGTGCCAGTAGTGGACTAGCGGTATACAATGAGCAGTTCTTC	CASSGLAVYNEQFF
NA	TRBV5-1	TRBD2	TRBJ2-6	TGCGCCAGCAGCTTCGTCCCCGGGACTAGCGAGAGCTCTGGGGCCAACGTCCTGACTTTC	CASSFVPGTSESSGANVLTF
NA	TRBV5-4	TRBD1	TRBJ2-1	TGTGCCAGCAGCACCGGACAGGGGGCCGCAAATGAGCAGTTCTTC	CASSTGQGAANEQFF
NA	TRBV27	NA	TRBJ1-5	TGTGCCAGCAGCACAACCCACAATCAGCCCCAGCATTTT	CASSTTHNQPQHF
NA	TRBV19	NA	TRBJ1-4	TGTGCCAGTAGGCAGGGATCGAGTGAAAAACTGTTTTTT	CASRQGSSEKLFF
few	TRBV19	NA	TRBJ1-5	TGTGCCAGTAGTATAAGGGTCGATCAGCCCCAGCATTTT	CASSIRVDQPQHF
NA	TRBV5-4	TRBD1	TRBJ2-7	TGTGCCAGCAGCTTTGAAGGGGGCTGGGACGAGCAGTACTTC	CASSFEGGWDEQYF
NA	TRBV27	TRBD2	TRBJ2-1	TGTGCCAGCAGTTCTAAACCGGGACTAGCGGGAGGGCACTCGCCGAATGAGCAGTTCTTC	CASSSKPGLAGGHSPNEQFF
NA	TRBV7-2	TRBD2	TRBJ2-7	TGTGCCAGCAGCCCCGGAAGCATGTTAGCGGGAAGCTCCGAGCAGTACTTC	CASSPGSMLAGSSEQYF
NA	TRBV9	TRBD1	TRBJ2-3	TGTGCCAGCAGCTCCCGGACAGGGGGCGCGAGAGATACGCAGTATTTT	CASSSRTGGARDTQYF
NA	TRBV5-4	TRBD1	TRBJ2-5	TGTGCCAGCAGCCGCTTCGACAGGGGGGAGACCCAGTACTTC	CASSRFDRGETQYF
few	TRBV7-9	NA	TRBJ1-3	TGTGCCGGGGGAACAGATTCCTCTGGAAACACCATATATTTT	CAGGTDSSGNTIYF
NA	TRBV9	TRBD2	TRBJ2-3	TGTGCCAGCAGCGACCGCGGGAGGCCCACAGATACGCAGTATTTT	CASSDRGRPTDTQYF
NA	TRBV4-3	NA	TRBJ2-6	TGCGCCAGCAGCCAGGAGACAGGCCTCGGGGCCAACGTCCTGACTTTC	CASSQETGLGANVLTF
NA	TRBV27	NA	TRBJ2-2	TGTGCCAGTGGCTGGCGCGGGGAGCTGTTTTTT	CASGWRGELFF
NA	TRBV5-1	NA	TRBJ2-2	TGCGCCAGCAGCTTGGGGCCGGGTTCAATCGGGGAGCTGTTTTTT	CASSLGPGSIGELFF
NA	TRBV4-2	TRBD2	TRBJ2-3	TGTGCCAGCAGCCAAGATCGGCGGACTAGCGGGAGGGCCGAGGGAACAGATACGCAGTATTTT	CASSQDRRTSGRAEGTDTQYF
few	TRBV10-1	NA	TRBJ2-1	TGCGCCAGCAGTGAGTGGTCAGGGACGTTGGAATTCAATGAGCAGTTCTTC	CASSEWSGTLEFNEQFF
NA	TRBV5-4	TRBD1	TRBJ2-5	TGTGCCAGCAGCTTGGCGCCCGGACAGGAAGAGACCCAGTACTTC	CASSLAPGQEETQYF
NA	TRBV27	TRBD2	TRBJ2-3	TGTGCCAGCAGTACGAGATGGGGCGGGAGGAGCGCTAGCACAGATACGCAGTATTTT	CASSTRWGGRSASTDTQYF
NA	TRBV7-9	TRBD1	TRBJ2-7	TGTGCCAGCAGCTTCCTACAGGGGAGCGAGCAGTACTTC	CASSFLQGSEQYF
NA	TRBV28	TRBD1	TRBJ1-3	TGTGCCAGCAGCGACAGGGGGCTTCGAAACACCATATATTTT	CASSDRGLRNTIYF
NA	TRBV7-3	TRBD2	TRBJ2-2	TGTGCCAGCAGCCTGAGACTAGCGGGAGCCCCCGGGGAGCTGTTTTTT	CASSLRLAGAPGELFF
NA	TRBV7-6	TRBD2	TRBJ2-7	TGTGCCAGCAGCTTAGCGGGGACTAGCGGGACCCTAAACTCCTACGAGCAGTACTTC	CASSLAGTSGTLNSYEQYF
NA	TRBV19	TRBD2	TRBJ2-3	TGTGCCAGTAGAGGACTAGCCACCGCGGCAGATACGCAGTATTTT	CASRGLATAADTQYF
NA	TRBV18	TRBD1	TRBJ1-2	TGTGCCAGCTCACCACCGGGACAGGCTGGGGGAACCTATGGCTACACCTTC	CASSPPGQAGGTYGYTF
NA	TRBV7-3	NA	TRBJ2-1	TGTGCCAGCAGGCTAGGGACCAACAATGAGCAGTTCTTC	CASRLGTNNEQFF
NA	TRBV5-4	TRBD1	TRBJ1-4	TGTGCCAGCAGCTCCTCAGGGGGTGTCGATGAAAAACTGTTTTTT	CASSSSGGVDEKLFF
NA	TRBV5-4	TRBD2	TRBJ2-7	TGTGCCAGCAGCACCGGGACTAGCGGGATCAGGGAGCAGTACTTC	CASSTGTSGIREQYF
NA	TRBV28	NA	TRBJ2-3	TGTGCCAGCAGTTTAAGCGGGCGCACAGATACGCAGTATTTT	CASSLSGRTDTQYF
few	TRBV27	NA	TRBJ2-7	TGTGCCAGCAGTCCCGGACTTTCCTACGAGCAGTACTTC	CASSPGLSYEQYF
NA	TRBV5-1	NA	TRBJ2-5	TGCGCCAGCAGGACGGGCAGCCAAGAGACCCAGTACTTC	CASRTGSQETQYF
NA	TRBV29-1	NA	TRBJ1-2	TGCAGCGACAGGGCCGTAGGGTATGGCTACACCTTC	CSDRAVGYGYTF
few	TRBV18	TRBD1	TRBJ1-3	TGTGCCAGCTCGCCGGACAGGGCCGGAAACACCATATATTTT	CASSPDRAGNTIYF
NA	TRBV5-8	TRBD2	TRBJ2-1	TGTGCCAGCAGCTTCAACCAGCGGGGTTACAATGAGCAGTTCTTC	CASSFNQRGYNEQFF
NA	TRBV18	NA	TRBJ2-7	TGTGCCAGCTCACCTGAAAGCCACGAGCAGTACTTC	CASSPESHEQYF
NA	TRBV6-5	TRBD2	TRBJ2-1	TGTGCCAGCAGTTATTCCCTAGCGGGGTACAACAATGAGCAGTTCTTC	CASSYSLAGYNNEQFF
NA	TRBV6-4	TRBD2	TRBJ2-5	TGTGCCAGCAGTCCCGGACTAGCGGGAGGTGACGAGACCCAGTACTTC	CASSPGLAGGDETQYF
NA	TRBV5-1	TRBD2	TRBJ2-2	TGCGCCAGCAGCGCCCGGACTAGCGGGAGCGGGGAGCTGTTTTTT	CASSARTSGSGELFF
NA	TRBV19	NA	TRBJ1-5	TGTGCCACCCAAAAGGGGATTTCCAGGCAGCCCCAGCATTTT	CATQKGISRQPQHF
NA	TRBV7-2	NA	TRBJ2-3	TGTGCCAGCAGCTTAGGGGACAGCACAGATACGCAGTATTTT	CASSLGDSTDTQYF
NA	TRBV19	NA	TRBJ2-6	TGTGCCAGTAGTATAACGGGGGCCGGGGCCAACGTCCTGACTTTC	CASSITGAGANVLTF
NA	TRBV5-1	TRBD1	TRBJ2-1	TGCGCCAGCAGCTTGGGGAGCAGGGCCCAACGGGACAGGGGGTTCTATGAGCAGTTCTTC	CASSLGSRAQRDRGFYEQFF
NA	TRBV6-1	TRBD1	TRBJ1-2	TGTGCCAGCAGTGAAACCGGGACAGTGAGAGCTAACTATGGCTACACCTTC	CASSETGTVRANYGYTF
NA	TRBV6-5	NA	TRBJ2-7	TGTGCCAGCAGTTACTCGAGCTACTACGAGCAGTACTTC	CASSYSSYYEQYF
NA	TRBV15	TRBD1	TRBJ1-5	TGTGCCACCAGCAGAGGAACAGGGGGCGTCAATCAGCCCCAGCATTTT	CATSRGTGGVNQPQHF
once	TRBV15	NA	TRBJ2-1	TGTGCCACCAGCAGCAACTCAGGGCACGAGCAGTTCTTC	CATSSNSGHEQFF
NA	TRBV11-2	NA	TRBJ2-7	TGTGCCAGCAGCTTACGGGTCGAGCAGTACTTC	CASSLRVEQYF
many	TRBV25-1	NA	TRBJ2-1	TGTGCCAGCAGTGAAGAGGGTCCCCCTGTCAATGAGCAGTTCTTC	CASSEEGPPVNEQFF
NA	TRBV7-9	NA	TRBJ2-7	TGTGCCAGCAGCTTCCTTTCAGGAGGCGAGCAGTACTTC	CASSFLSGGEQYF
NA	TRBV5-5	NA	TRBJ1-3	TGTGCCAGCAGCTTGGAAAGAGGGCAGGGCCGAAATTTT	CASSLERGQGRNF
NA	TRBV9	NA	TRBJ1-2	TGTGCCAGCAGCGTAGACGTCACTGGGGACTCTGGTGAGGGGTCTAACTATGGCTACACCTTC	CASSVDVTGDSGEGSNYGYTF
NA	TRBV7-9	TRBD1	TRBJ1-1	TGTGCCAGCAGATCTACCGGACAGGCGACTGAAGCTTTCTTT	CASRSTGQATEAFF
NA	TRBV6-6	NA	TRBJ2-3	TGTGCCAGCAGTTACTCAGGATTCACAGATACGCAGTATTTT	CASSYSGFTDTQYF